The 10 T cell receptor beta chains presented below share a single source sample, sequenced in a study of cytomegalovirus exposure and HLA in healthy donors. Primers for the PCR totalled 60 Vbeta and 13 Jbeta. Produced via immunoSEQ multiplex PCR; TCRdb's table is partial and in-frame only. Here the sample spans 55,000 to 85,000 clones, less than 70% being singletons. Specimen: PBMCs. The origin of the receptors is a woman aged 45-60 years in good health and CMV-seronegative.

The chain uses TRBV30 and TRBJ2-4, with 9 bases matching TRBD1. CDR3 length equals 15 residues. Looked up from germline, CDR1 is GTSNPN and CDR2 is SVGIG (reference sequence). V shed 7 bases, J shed 4 bases, and the junction held 11 bases outside the gene matches. This chain's CDR3 is CASKTEGQGKNIQYF. The CDR3 DNA reads as TGTGCCTCCAAAACGGAGGGACAGGGAAAAAACATTCAGTACTTC.

This chain uses TRBV4-1 with TRBJ2-3, with D possibly being TRBD1 (6 bases). Germline CDR1 and CDR2: MGHRA and YSYEKL. V shed 4 bases and J shed 6 bases, with 14 bases lying between them. The CDR3 covers 14 residues. CDR3 region: CASSPRGDRDTQYF. The CDR3 DNA reads as TGCGCCAGCAGCCCCAGGGGTGATAGGGATACGCAGTATTTT.

This chain uses TRBV15 with TRBJ2-1, with a tentative D call TRBD2 (6 bases). The CDR3 is made up of 12 amino acids. Germline V gene data show CDR1 as LNHNV and CDR2 as YYDKDF (reference sequence). V shed 1 base and J shed 9 bases, with 7 bases lying between them. The CDR3 here is CATSRVGGEQFF. CDR3 nucleotides: TGTGCCACCAGCAGAGTGGGGGGTGAGCAGTTCTTC.

Only a few counts were recorded for this clone. V and J are TRBV18 and TRBJ1-1, with a possible D match to TRBD1 (5 bases). With 3 bases removed from V and 5 bases from J, the gap between germline ends came to 10 bases. This CDR3 spans 13 amino acids. Germline CDR1 KGHSH, CDR2 LQKENI. The CDR3 region has the DNA TGTGCCAGCTCACCGGGGGGTTTAACTGAAGCTTTCTTT. Its protein product is CASSPGGLTEAFF.

This clone was observed a handful of times. The V call is TRBV28, the J call TRBJ2-5; 7 nucleotides agree with TRBD2. The CDR3 sequence is 15 residues long. The germline CDR1 and CDR2 sequences are MDHEN and SYDVKM. The V and J ends lost 2 bases and 5 bases, in that order; junction bases with no gene match: 8. In DNA form, the CDR3 reads TGTGCCAGCAGTTTACTCGGCCAGGGAGGGGAGACCCAGTACTTC. Translated: CASSLLGQGGETQYF.

A note on this clone: This specimen includes other DNA sequences encoding the same CDR3. The V gene is TRBV18, the J gene TRBJ1-2, with TRBD1 identical over 10 bases. The germline V gene encodes CDR1 KGHSH and CDR2 LQKENI. Trimming removed 6 bases from V and 0 bases from J; junction bases left unmatched: 4. The CDR3 consists of 15 residues. The CDR3 sequence: CASSPGTGANYGYTF. The CDR3 nucleotides are TGTGCCAGCTCTCCCGGGACAGGGGCTAACTATGGCTACACCTTC. Full variable domain (outside the CDR3, taken from reference TRBV18 and TRBJ1-2): NAGVMQNPRHLVRRRGQEARLRCSPMKGHSHVYWYRQLPEEGLKFMVYLQKENIIDESGMPKERFSAEFPKEGPSILRIQQVVRGDSAAYFCASSPGTGANYGYTFGSGTRLTVV.

This clone was seen a single time. The chain has TRBV5-4 and TRBJ1-1, with D tentatively TRBD1 (5 bases). The CDR3 runs to 15 residues. Looked up from germline, CDR1 is SGHNT and CDR2 is YYREEE (reference sequence). The V end was cut by 1 base, the J end by 4 bases, with 14 bases between. Here the CDR3 reads CASSLRRVKSTEAFF. The CDR3 DNA is TGTGCCAGCAGCTTGCGCAGGGTCAAGAGCACTGAAGCTTTCTTT.

This clone was seen only once. This chain connects TRBV7-3 to TRBJ2-1; 9 bases are shared with TRBD2. This CDR3 is built from 15 residues. Germline CDR1 is SGHTA and CDR2 is FQGTGA. J lost 4 bases, V lost 5 bases, and 6 bases had no gene match. The CDR3 here is CASSNNSGRYNEQFF. As DNA, the CDR3 is TGTGCCAGCAGCAATAATAGCGGGAGATACAATGAGCAGTTCTTC. The full variable domain, its missing parts supplied by reference TRBV7-3 and TRBJ2-1, is GAGVSQTPSNKVTEKGKYVELRCDPISGHTALYWYRQSLGQGPEFLIYFQGTGAADDSGLPNDRFFAVRPEGSVSTLKIQRTERGDSAVYLCASSNNSGRYNEQFFGPGTRLTVL.

This clone was recorded only once. This chain connects TRBV18 to TRBJ1-2; D perhaps matches TRBD1 (5 bases). CDR1 and CDR2 from the germline V gene are KGHSH and LQKENI. The CDR3 length is 15 residues. Trimming left V 0 bases short and J 3 bases short, with 11 bases between. CDR3 protein: CASSPPAGQHYGYTF. The CDR3 region has the DNA TGTGCCAGCTCACCACCGGCAGGGCAGCACTATGGCTACACCTTC. The variable domain in full, with the rest retrieved from reference TRBV18 and TRBJ1-2, is NAGVMQNPRHLVRRRGQEARLRCSPMKGHSHVYWYRQLPEEGLKFMVYLQKENIIDESGMPKERFSAEFPKEGPSILRIQQVVRGDSAAYFCASSPPAGQHYGYTFGSGTRLTVV.

This rearrangement joins TRBV5-1 to TRBJ1-4; TRBD1 aligns across 9 bases. Per the germline V gene, CDR1 is SGHRS and CDR2 is YFSETQ. V lost 3 bases and J lost 8; bases outside the gene matches: 8. CDR3 length equals 15 residues. DNA for the CDR3: TGCGCCAGCAGCTCGCTACAGGGGGCGGGGGAAAAACTGTTTTTT. Translation: CASSSLQGAGEKLFF.